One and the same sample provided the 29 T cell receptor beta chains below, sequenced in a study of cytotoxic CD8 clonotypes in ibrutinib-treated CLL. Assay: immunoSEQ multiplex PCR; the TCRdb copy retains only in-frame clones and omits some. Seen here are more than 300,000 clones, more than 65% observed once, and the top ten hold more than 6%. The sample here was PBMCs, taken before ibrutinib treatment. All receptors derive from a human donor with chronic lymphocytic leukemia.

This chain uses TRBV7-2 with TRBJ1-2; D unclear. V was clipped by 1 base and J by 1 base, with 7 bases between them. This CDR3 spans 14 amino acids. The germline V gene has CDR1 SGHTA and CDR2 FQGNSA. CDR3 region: CASSLDAGNYGYTF. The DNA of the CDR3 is TGTGCCAGCAGCTTAGATGCGGGTAACTATGGCTACACCTTC.

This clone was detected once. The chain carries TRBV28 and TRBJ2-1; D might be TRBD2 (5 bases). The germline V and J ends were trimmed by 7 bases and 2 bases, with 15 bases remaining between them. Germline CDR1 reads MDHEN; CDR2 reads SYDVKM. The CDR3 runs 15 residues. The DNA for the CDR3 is TGTGCCAGCACCGGAGCGGACCTGGCCTACAATGAGCAGTTCTTC. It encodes CASTGADLAYNEQFF. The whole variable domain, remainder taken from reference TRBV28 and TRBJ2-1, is DVKVTQSSRYLVKRTGEKVFLECVQDMDHENMFWYRQDPGLGLRLIYFSYDVKMKEKGDIPEGYSVSREKKERFSLILESASTNQTSMYLCASTGADLAYNEQFFGPGTRLTVL.

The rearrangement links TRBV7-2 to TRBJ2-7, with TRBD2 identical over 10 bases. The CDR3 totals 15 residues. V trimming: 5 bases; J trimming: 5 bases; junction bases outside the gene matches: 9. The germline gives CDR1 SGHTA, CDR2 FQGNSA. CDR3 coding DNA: TGTGCCAGCAGCCTCATTCGACTAGCGGGCCACGAGCAGTACTTC. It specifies CASSLIRLAGHEQYF.

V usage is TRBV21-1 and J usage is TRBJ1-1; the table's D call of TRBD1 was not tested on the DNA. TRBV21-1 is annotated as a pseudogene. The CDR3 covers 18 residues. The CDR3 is CASSKNPQPGQGDAEAFF. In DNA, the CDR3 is TGTGCCAGCAGCAAAAACCCCCAACCGGGACAGGGGGACGCTGAAGCTTTCTTT.

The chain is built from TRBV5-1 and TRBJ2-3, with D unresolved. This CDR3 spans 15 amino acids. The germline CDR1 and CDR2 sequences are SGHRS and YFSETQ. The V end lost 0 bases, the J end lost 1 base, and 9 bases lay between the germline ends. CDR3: CASSLAGIRTDTQYF. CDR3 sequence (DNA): TGCGCCAGCAGCTTGGCCGGAATACGCACAGATACGCAGTATTTT.

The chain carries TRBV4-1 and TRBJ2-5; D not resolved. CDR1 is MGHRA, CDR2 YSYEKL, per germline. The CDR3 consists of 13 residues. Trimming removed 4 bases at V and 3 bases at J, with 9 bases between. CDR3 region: CASSPGSKETQYF. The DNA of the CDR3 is TGCGCCAGCAGCCCCGGCTCCAAAGAGACCCAGTACTTC.

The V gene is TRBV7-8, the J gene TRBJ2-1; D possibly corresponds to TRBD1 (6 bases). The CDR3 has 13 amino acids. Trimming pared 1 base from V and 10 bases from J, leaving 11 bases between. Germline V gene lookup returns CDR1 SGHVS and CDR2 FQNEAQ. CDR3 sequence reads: CASSLDRDTEQFF. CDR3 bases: TGTGCCAGCAGCTTAGACCGGGACACAGAGCAGTTCTTC.

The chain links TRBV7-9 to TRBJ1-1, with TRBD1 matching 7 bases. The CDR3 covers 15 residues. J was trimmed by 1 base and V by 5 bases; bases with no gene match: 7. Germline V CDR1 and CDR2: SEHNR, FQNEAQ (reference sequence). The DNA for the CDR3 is TGTGCCAGCAGCGCTAGGACAGGACAGAACACTGAAGCTTTCTTT. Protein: CASSARTGQNTEAFF. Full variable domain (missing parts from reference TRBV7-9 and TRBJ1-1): DTGVSQNPRHKITKRGQNVTFRCDPISEHNRLYWYRQTLGQGPEFLTYFQNEAQLEKSRLLSDRFSAERPKGSFSTLEIQRTEQGDSAMYLCASSARTGQNTEAFFGQGTRLTVV.

Here the CDR3 reads CASSPRTGNNSPLHF. The CDR3 DNA is TGTGCCAGTAGTCCTCGGACAGGGAATAATTCACCCCTCCACTTT. The V call is TRBV19, the J call TRBJ1-6; 8 nucleotides match TRBD1. CDR3 length: 15 amino acids. The germline V gene has CDR1 LNHDA and CDR2 SQIVND (reference sequence). The trim removed 5 bases at V and 5 bases at J, leaving 5 bases unmatched.

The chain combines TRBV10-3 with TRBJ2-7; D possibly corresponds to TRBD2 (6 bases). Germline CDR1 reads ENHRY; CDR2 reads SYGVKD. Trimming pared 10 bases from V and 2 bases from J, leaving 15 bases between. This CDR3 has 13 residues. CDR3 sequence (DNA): TGTGCCACTCAATTAGCGGCTCCCTACGAGCAGTACTTC. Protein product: CATQLAAPYEQYF.

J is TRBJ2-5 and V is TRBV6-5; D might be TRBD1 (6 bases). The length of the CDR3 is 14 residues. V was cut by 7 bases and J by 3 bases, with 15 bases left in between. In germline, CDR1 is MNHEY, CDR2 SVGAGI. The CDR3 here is CASTTRWDKETQYF. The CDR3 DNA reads TGTGCCAGCACCACACGATGGGACAAAGAGACCCAGTACTTC.

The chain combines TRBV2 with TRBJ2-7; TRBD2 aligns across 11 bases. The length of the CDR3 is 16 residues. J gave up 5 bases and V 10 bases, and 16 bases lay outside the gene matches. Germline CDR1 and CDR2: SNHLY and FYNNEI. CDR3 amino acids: CATTLGSGRVRNEQYF. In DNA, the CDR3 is TGTGCCACGACTTTGGGTAGCGGGAGGGTAAGGAACGAGCAGTACTTC.

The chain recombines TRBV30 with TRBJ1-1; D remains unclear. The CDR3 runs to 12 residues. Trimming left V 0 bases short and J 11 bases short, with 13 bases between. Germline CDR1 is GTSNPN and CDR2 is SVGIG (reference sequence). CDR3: CAWSVRLLVAFF. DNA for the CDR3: TGTGCCTGGAGTGTACGTCTCCTCGTGGCTTTCTTT.

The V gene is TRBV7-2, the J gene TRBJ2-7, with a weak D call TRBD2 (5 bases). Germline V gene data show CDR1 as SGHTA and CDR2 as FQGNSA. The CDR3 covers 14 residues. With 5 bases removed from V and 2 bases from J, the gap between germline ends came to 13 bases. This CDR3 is CASSARGPTYEQYF. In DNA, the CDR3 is TGTGCCAGCAGCGCCCGAGGGCCTACCTACGAGCAGTACTTC.

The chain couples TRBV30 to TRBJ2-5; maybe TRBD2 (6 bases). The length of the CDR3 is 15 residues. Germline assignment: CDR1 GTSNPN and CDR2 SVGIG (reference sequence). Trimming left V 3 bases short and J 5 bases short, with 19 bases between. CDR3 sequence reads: CAWSHGREGEETQYF. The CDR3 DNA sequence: TGTGCCTGGAGCCATGGGCGGGAAGGTGAGGAGACCCAGTACTTC.

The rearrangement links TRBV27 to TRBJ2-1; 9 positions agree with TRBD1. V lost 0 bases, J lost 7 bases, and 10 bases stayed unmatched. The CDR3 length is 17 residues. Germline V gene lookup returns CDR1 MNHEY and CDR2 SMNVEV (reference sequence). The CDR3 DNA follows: TGTGCCAGCAGTTTATCGATAGCCGGGACAGGGAGAAATGAGCAGTTCTTC. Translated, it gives CASSLSIAGTGRNEQFF.

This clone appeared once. CDR3 coding DNA: TGTGCCAGCTCACCGAGGGAACAGGGGGCGGTGTACGAGCAGTACTTC. Translation gives CASSPREQGAVYEQYF. The gene calls are TRBV18 and TRBJ2-7, with 9 bases fitting TRBD1. The CDR3 covers 16 residues. The J segment lost 4 bases and the V segment lost 3 bases, leaving 10 bases of the junction unmatched. Germline V gives CDR1 KGHSH, CDR2 LQKENI.

CDR3 nucleotides: TGTGCCACCAGCAGGAGAGCGGGAGGATATAATGAGCAGTTCTTC. It encodes CATSRRAGGYNEQFF. The chain combines TRBV15 with TRBJ2-1; 9 bases align to TRBD2. This CDR3 region has 15 residues. The V segment lost 3 bases and the J segment 7 bases; nucleotides outside the gene matches: 7. From germline, CDR1 is LNHNV and CDR2 YYDKDF (reference sequence). Full variable domain (missing parts from reference TRBV15 and TRBJ2-1): DAMVIQNPRYQVTQFGKPVTLSCSQTLNHNVMYWYQQKSSQAPKLLFHYYDKDFNNEADTPDNFQSRRPNTSFCFLDIRSPGLGDTAMYLCATSRRAGGYNEQFFGPGTRLTVL.

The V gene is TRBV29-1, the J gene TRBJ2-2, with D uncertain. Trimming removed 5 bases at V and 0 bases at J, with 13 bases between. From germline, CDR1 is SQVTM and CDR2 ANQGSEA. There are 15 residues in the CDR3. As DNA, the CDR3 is TGCAGCGTTTTTGGCCGCGCCGCGAACACCGGGGAGCTGTTTTTT. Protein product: CSVFGRAANTGELFF.

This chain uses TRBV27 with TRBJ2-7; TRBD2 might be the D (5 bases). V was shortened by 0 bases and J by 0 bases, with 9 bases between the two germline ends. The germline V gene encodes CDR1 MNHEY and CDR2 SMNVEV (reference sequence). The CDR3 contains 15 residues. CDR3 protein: CASSLSGADSYEQYF. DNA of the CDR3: TGTGCCAGCAGTTTATCCGGAGCGGACTCCTACGAGCAGTACTTC.

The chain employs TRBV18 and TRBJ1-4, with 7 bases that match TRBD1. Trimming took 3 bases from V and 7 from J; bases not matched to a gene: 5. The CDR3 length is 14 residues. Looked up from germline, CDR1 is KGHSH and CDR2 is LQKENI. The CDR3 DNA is TGTGCCAGCTCACCTGGGACAGTGGGTGAAAAACTGTTTTTT. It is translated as CASSPGTVGEKLFF.

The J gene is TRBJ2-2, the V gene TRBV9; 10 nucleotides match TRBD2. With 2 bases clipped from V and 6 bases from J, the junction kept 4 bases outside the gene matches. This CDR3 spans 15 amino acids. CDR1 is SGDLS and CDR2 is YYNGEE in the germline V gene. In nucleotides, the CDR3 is TGTGCCAGCAGCGTCCTAGCGGGAGTTCCCGGGGAGCTGTTTTTT. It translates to CASSVLAGVPGELFF.

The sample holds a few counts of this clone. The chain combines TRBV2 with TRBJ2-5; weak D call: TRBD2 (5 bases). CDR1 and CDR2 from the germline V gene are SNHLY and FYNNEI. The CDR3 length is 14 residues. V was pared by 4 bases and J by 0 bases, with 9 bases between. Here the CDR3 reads CASSGNGNQETQYF. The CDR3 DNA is TGTGCCAGCAGTGGAAACGGGAACCAAGAGACCCAGTACTTC.

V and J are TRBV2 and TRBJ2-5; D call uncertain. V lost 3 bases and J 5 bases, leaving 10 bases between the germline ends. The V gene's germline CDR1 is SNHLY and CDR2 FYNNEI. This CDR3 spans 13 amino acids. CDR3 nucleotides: TGTGCCAGCAGTGAGGGGTCCTGGGAGACCCAGTACTTC. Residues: CASSEGSWETQYF.

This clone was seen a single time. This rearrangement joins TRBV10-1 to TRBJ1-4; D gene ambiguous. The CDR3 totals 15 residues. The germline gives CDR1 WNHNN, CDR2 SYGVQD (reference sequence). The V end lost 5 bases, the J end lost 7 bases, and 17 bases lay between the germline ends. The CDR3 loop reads CASSSRQPWAEKLFF. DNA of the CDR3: TGCGCCAGCAGTTCCCGGCAACCCTGGGCTGAAAAACTGTTTTTT.

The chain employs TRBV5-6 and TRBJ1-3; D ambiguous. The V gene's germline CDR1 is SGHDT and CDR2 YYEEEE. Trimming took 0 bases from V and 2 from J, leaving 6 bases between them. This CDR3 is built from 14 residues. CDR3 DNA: TGTGCCAGCAGCTTGGCATGGGCTGGAAACACCATATATTTT. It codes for CASSLAWAGNTIYF.

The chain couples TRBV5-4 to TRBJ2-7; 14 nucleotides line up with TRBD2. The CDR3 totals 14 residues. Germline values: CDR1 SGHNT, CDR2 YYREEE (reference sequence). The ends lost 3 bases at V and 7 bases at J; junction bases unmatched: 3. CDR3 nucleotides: TGTGCCAGCAGCTCGGGACTAGCGGGAGATGAGCAGTACTTC. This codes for CASSSGLAGDEQYF.

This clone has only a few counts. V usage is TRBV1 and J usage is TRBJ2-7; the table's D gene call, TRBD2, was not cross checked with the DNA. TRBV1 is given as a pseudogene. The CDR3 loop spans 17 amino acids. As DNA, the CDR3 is TGCACCAGCAGCCAAGATGCGAGGACTAGCGTCCCCTACGAGCAGTACTTC. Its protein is CTSSQDARTSVPYEQYF.

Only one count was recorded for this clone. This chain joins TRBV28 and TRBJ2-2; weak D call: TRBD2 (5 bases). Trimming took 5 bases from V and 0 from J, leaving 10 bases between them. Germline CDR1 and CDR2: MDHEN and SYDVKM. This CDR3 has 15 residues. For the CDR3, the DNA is TGTGCCAGCAGTGCCGGACTGGCGAACACCGGGGAGCTGTTTTTT. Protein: CASSAGLANTGELFF.